The rows below give T cell receptor beta chains drawn from one sample of a study of naive CD8 T cells in extremely preterm neonates. Libraries were prepared by immunoSEQ multiplex PCR; TCRdb keeps only in-frame clonotypes and omits some of them. Among several thousand clones, about 98% were seen once, and the ten largest hold more than 0.3%. Sequencing was carried out using naive CD8+ T cells from blood. The receptors come from a human donor in good health. Each CDR3 is given with its conserved first and last residue. D genes are given only for firm matches. Size tells how often a clone was seen (once, few, many) or the class of an expanded clone, and some rows leave it out.

abundance,v_gene,d_gene,j_gene,CDR3aa,CDR3nt
-,TRBV27,-,TRBJ1-2,CASSLSPGYGYTF,TGTGCCAGCAGTTTATCCCCAGGTTACGGCTACACCTTC
-,TRBV19,-,TRBJ1-2,CASSIYRGYTF,TGTGCCAGTAGTATATACAGAGGCTACACCTTC
-,TRBV6-1,TRBD1,TRBJ1-1,CASSVPRQGPTEAFF,TGTGCCAGCAGTGTTCCGAGACAGGGACCCACTGAAGCTTTCTTT
-,TRBV4-2,-,TRBJ2-6,CASSQDRQDSGANVLTF,TGTGCCAGCAGCCAAGACAGACAGGACTCTGGGGCCAACGTCCTGACTTTC
few,TRBV2,TRBD2,TRBJ2-2,CASRGTSDPSWGELFF,TGTGCCAGCAGGGGGACTAGCGATCCTTCGTGGGGGGAGCTGTTTTTT
-,TRBV6-5,-,TRBJ2-7,CASSYSDSRSYEQYF,TGTGCCAGCAGTTACTCCGACAGCCGCTCCTACGAGCAGTACTTC
-,TRBV6-5,-,TRBJ1-4,CASRPYPRAELFF,TGTGCCAGCAGGCCCTACCCGAGAGCGGAACTGTTTTTT
-,TRBV28,TRBD2,TRBJ2-7,CASSLGGDHEQYF,TGTGCCAGCAGTCTTGGGGGGGACCACGAGCAGTACTTC
-,TRBV19,TRBD1,TRBJ2-2,CASSTRDRGPGELFF,TGTGCCAGTAGTACCCGGGACAGGGGGCCCGGGGAGCTGTTTTTT
-,TRBV7-2,-,TRBJ2-5,CASSLSYRVTDTQYF,TGTGCCAGCAGCTTATCCTACAGGGTAACGGATACCCAGTACTTC
once,TRBV25-1,-,TRBJ1-3,CASSDPSGDTIYF,TGTGCCAGCAGTGATCCCTCAGGGGACACCATATATTTT
-,TRBV6-6,-,TRBJ1-1,CASNPSENTEAFF,TGTGCCAGCAACCCCTCAGAGAACACTGAAGCTTTCTTT
once,TRBV7-9,TRBD1,TRBJ2-3,CASSTPRDRSFTDTQYF,TGTGCCAGCAGCACCCCCCGGGACAGGTCCTTCACAGATACGCAGTATTTT
-,TRBV7-8,TRBD1,TRBJ2-5,CASSLVTGGRETQYF,TGTGCCAGCAGCTTAGTTACAGGGGGCAGGGAGACCCAGTACTTC
-,TRBV9,-,TRBJ2-1,CASSTSPGVNEQFF,TGTGCCAGCAGCACCTCCCCGGGGGTGAATGAGCAGTTCTTC
-,TRBV19,-,TRBJ1-2,CASSMLVPGQPGNYGYTF,TGTGCCAGTAGTATGCTAGTCCCGGGTCAACCAGGGAACTATGGCTACACCTTC
-,TRBV29-1,TRBD2,TRBJ2-7,CSVEDPSGLSYEQYF,TGCAGCGTTGAAGATCCTAGCGGGCTAAGTTACGAGCAGTACTTC
-,TRBV5-5,-,TRBJ2-6,CASSTTAGGANVLTF,TGTGCCAGCAGCACTACCGCGGGGGGGGCCAACGTCCTGACTTTC
-,TRBV4-1,-,TRBJ2-7,CASSQAQGTSYEQYF,TGCGCCAGCAGTCAGGCACAGGGTACCTCCTACGAGCAGTACTTC
-,TRBV19,-,TRBJ1-1,CASSIQGSMNTEAFF,TGTGCCAGTAGTATTCAGGGCAGCATGAACACTGAAGCTTTCTTT
-,TRBV9,-,TRBJ2-7,CASSPPLEQYF,TGTGCCAGCAGCCCCCCTCTCGAGCAGTACTTC
-,TRBV9,-,TRBJ2-1,CASSVGGGGTGYNEQFF,TGTGCCAGCAGCGTAGGGGGAGGGGGGACTGGATACAATGAGCAGTTCTTC
few,TRBV11-3,-,TRBJ2-7,CASSFRTESYEQYF,TGTGCCAGCAGCTTCCGGACTGAGTCCTACGAGCAGTACTTC
once,TRBV9,TRBD1,TRBJ1-6,CASSATGGDDSPLHF,TGTGCCAGCAGCGCCACAGGGGGGGATGATTCACCCCTCCACTTT
-,TRBV11-2,TRBD2,TRBJ2-7,CASSLESSGLYEQYF,TGTGCCAGCAGCTTAGAGTCTAGCGGGTTATACGAGCAGTACTTC
-,TRBV9,-,TRBJ2-7,CASSVSSGNPRREQYF,TGTGCCAGCAGCGTAAGTTCCGGAAACCCGAGGAGGGAGCAGTACTTC
-,TRBV5-1,-,TRBJ1-5,CASSPRAGRGHPSNQPQHF,TGCGCCAGCAGCCCCAGAGCCGGCCGGGGACACCCTAGCAATCAGCCCCAGCATTTT
-,TRBV12-5,-,TRBJ1-5,CARVRGGNQPQHF,TGTGCTAGAGTCCGGGGAGGGAATCAGCCCCAGCATTTT
-,TRBV9,-,TRBJ2-1,CASSAENRAWEQFF,TGTGCCAGCAGCGCAGAAAACAGGGCTTGGGAGCAGTTCTTC
once,TRBV6-4,-,TRBJ2-7,CASEGHSTYEQYF,TGTGCCAGCGAGGGACACAGCACCTACGAGCAGTACTTC
-,TRBV19,-,TRBJ1-4,CASKVRSLATNEKLFF,TGTGCCAGTAAGGTACGGAGCCTTGCAACTAATGAAAAACTGTTTTTT
-,TRBV27,-,TRBJ1-1,CASSFLGSGTEAFF,TGTGCCAGCAGTTTTTTGGGGTCGGGAACTGAAGCTTTCTTT
-,TRBV4-1,-,TRBJ1-1,CASSQLVSVGGVATEAFF,TGCGCCAGCAGCCAATTAGTTAGTGTGGGGGGAGTGGCCACTGAAGCTTTCTTT
-,TRBV5-6,-,TRBJ2-3,CASSLSWRDRSTDTQYF,TGTGCCAGCAGCTTGTCATGGCGGGACAGATCCACAGATACGCAGTATTTT
-,TRBV7-9,-,TRBJ1-1,CASRVGQMNTEAFF,TGTGCCAGCAGAGTAGGACAGATGAACACTGAAGCTTTCTTT
-,TRBV7-8,TRBD1,TRBJ1-2,CASSSRQGDYGYTF,TGTGCCAGCAGCTCCCGACAGGGGGACTATGGCTACACCTTC
-,TRBV6-5,TRBD1,TRBJ1-2,CASRTGTDYNYGYTF,TGTGCCAGCAGAACCGGGACAGACTATAACTATGGCTACACCTTC
-,TRBV5-6,TRBD2,TRBJ2-7,CASSTGTSGYEQYF,TGTGCCAGCAGCACCGGGACTAGCGGTTACGAGCAGTACTTC
-,TRBV7-6,TRBD2,TRBJ2-7,CASSLASGRAYEQYF,TGTGCCAGCAGCTTAGCCAGCGGGAGGGCCTACGAGCAGTACTTC
-,TRBV7-3,TRBD2,TRBJ2-7,CASSSGGPGYEQYF,TGTGCCAGCAGCTCGGGGGGGCCAGGGTACGAGCAGTACTTC
-,TRBV4-1,-,TRBJ1-6,CASSLSGGGSTLHF,TGCGCCAGCAGCCTCAGCGGCGGTGGGAGCACCCTCCACTTT
-,TRBV27,TRBD1,TRBJ1-1,CASRLTGDPEAFF,TGTGCCAGCAGGCTTACAGGGGATCCCGAAGCTTTCTTT
-,TRBV7-6,TRBD1,TRBJ2-2,CASSPGTGGNTGELFF,TGTGCCAGCAGCCCCGGGACAGGGGGGAACACCGGGGAGCTGTTTTTT